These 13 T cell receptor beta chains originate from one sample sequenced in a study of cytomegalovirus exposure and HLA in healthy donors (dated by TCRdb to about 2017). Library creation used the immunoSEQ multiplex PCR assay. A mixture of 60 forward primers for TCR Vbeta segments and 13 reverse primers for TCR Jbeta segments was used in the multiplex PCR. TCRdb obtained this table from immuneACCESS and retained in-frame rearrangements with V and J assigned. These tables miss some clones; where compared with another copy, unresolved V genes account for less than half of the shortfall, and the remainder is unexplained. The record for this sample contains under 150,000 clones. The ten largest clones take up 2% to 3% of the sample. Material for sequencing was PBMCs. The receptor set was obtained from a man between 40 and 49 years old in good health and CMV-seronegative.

DNA for the CDR3: TGTGCCAGCAGGCCGACAGGGGAAAACATTCAGTACTTC. This translates into CASRPTGENIQYF. J is TRBJ2-4 and V is TRBV28; 8 positions agree with TRBD1. This CDR3 has 13 amino acids. With V trimmed by 6 bases and J by 5 bases, 3 bases remained unmatched. Germline-derived CDR1 and CDR2 are MDHEN and SYDVKM.

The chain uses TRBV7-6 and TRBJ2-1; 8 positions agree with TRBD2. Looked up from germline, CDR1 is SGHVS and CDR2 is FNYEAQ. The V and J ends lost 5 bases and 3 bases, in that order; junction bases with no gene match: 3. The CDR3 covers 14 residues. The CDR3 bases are TGTGCCAGCAGCCGCGGGGGGTACTACAATGAGCAGTTCTTC. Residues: CASSRGGYYNEQFF.

This CDR3 is CASSAGAENEQFF. CDR3 nucleotide sequence: TGCGCCAGCAGCGCGGGCGCGGAAAATGAGCAGTTCTTC. V and J are TRBV5-1 and TRBJ2-1, with D possibly matching TRBD2 (5 bases). The CDR3 totals 13 residues. Germline V gives CDR1 SGHRS, CDR2 YFSETQ. V shed 4 bases and J shed 7 bases, with 12 bases lying between them.

This CDR3 reads CASSQVAGTAYEQYF. The CDR3 coding sequence is TGCGCCAGCAGCCAAGTTGCGGGAACCGCTTACGAGCAGTACTTC. This rearrangement joins TRBV4-3 to TRBJ2-7; D perhaps matches TRBD2 (6 bases). The CDR3 runs 15 residues. The germline gives CDR1 LGHNA, CDR2 YSLEER. The ends were cut back, 1 base at V and 4 bases at J, with 14 bases in the middle.

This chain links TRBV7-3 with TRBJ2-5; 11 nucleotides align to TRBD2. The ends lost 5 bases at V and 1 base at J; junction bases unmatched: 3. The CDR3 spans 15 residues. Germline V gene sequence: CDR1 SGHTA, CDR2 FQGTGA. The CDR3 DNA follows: TGTGCCAGCAGCAAAACTAGCGGGGGCCAAGAGACCCAGTACTTC. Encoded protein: CASSKTSGGQETQYF.

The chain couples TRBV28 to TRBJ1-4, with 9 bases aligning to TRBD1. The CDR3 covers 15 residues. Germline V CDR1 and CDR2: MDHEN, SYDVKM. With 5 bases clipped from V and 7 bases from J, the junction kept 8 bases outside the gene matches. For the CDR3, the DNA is TGTGCCAGCAGTCTACCGGGACAGGGTATTGAAAAACTGTTTTTT. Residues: CASSLPGQGIEKLFF.

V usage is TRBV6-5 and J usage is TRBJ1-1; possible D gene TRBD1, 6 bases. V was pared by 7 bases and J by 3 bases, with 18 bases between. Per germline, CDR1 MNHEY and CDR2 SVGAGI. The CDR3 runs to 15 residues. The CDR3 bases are TGTGCCAGCAATATAGGGGGAAATTCGGACACTGAAGCTTTCTTT. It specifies CASNIGGNSDTEAFF.

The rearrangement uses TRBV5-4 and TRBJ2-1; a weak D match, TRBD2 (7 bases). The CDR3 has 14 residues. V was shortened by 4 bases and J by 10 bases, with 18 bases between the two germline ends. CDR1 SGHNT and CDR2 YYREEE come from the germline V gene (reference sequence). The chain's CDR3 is CASSPRSGGGEQFF. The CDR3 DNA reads TGTGCCAGCAGCCCCCGTTCGGGGGGCGGGGAGCAGTTCTTC.

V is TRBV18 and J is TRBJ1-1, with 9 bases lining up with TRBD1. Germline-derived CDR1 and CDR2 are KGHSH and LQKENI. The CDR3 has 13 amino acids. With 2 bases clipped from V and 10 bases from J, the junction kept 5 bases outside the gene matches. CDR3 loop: CASSPLGQGAAFF. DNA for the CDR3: TGTGCCAGCTCACCATTGGGACAGGGTGCAGCTTTCTTT.

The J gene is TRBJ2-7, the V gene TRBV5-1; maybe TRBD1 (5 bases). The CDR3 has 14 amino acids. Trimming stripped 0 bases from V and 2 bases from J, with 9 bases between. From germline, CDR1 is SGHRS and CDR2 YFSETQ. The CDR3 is CASSLGQLTYEQYF. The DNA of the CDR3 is TGCGCCAGCAGCTTGGGACAGCTAACCTACGAGCAGTACTTC.

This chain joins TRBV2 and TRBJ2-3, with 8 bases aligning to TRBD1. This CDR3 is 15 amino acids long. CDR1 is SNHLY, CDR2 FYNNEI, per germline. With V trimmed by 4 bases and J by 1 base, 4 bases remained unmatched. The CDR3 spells CASSVGQGGTDTQYF. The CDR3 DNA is TGTGCCAGCAGTGTTGGACAGGGTGGCACAGATACGCAGTATTTT.

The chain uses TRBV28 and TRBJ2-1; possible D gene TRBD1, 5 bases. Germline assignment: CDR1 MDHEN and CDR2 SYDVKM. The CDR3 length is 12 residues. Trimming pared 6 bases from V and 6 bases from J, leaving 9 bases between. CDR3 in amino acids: CASRTVSNEQFF. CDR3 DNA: TGTGCCAGCAGGACAGTGTCCAATGAGCAGTTCTTC.

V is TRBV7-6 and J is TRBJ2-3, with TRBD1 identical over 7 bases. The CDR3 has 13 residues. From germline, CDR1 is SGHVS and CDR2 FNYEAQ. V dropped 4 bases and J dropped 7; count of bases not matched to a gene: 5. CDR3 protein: CASSSIQGNTQYF. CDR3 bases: TGTGCCAGCAGCTCTATACAGGGGAATACGCAGTATTTT.